These 26 T cell receptor beta chains were sequenced from one sample in a study of CD8 T cells in ankylosing spondylitis. From the 5' RACE reads, TCRdb called clonotypes with MiXCR, one entry per CDR3 protein. The sample has some 140,000 distinct CDR3 sequences; over 9.5% are singletons. Sequenced: blood, either unsorted or a sorted T cell fraction (not recorded which). The origin of the receptors is a female donor with ankylosing spondylitis or in good health (not recorded which).

There are many counts of this clonotype. V usage is TRBV15 and J usage is TRBJ2-1; TRBD2 agrees at 8 bases. The junction had 10 bases not matched to a gene; V was cut back by 2 bases and J by 7 bases. This CDR3 has 16 amino acids. From germline, CDR1 is LNHNV and CDR2 YYDKDF (reference sequence). In DNA, the CDR3 is TGTGCCACCAGCAGATCCCGCGGGACTAGGTCTAATGAGCAGTTCTTC. This encodes CATSRSRGTRSNEQFF.

The sample holds many counts of this clonotype. CDR3 DNA sequence: TGTGCCAGCAGTTTAACGGATTTCTATGGCTACACCTTC. Protein sequence: CASSLTDFYGYTF. The V gene is TRBV28, the J gene TRBJ1-2; no clear D. The CDR3 runs 13 residues. The V end lost 2 bases, the J end lost 4 bases, and 8 bases lay between the germline ends. Germline CDR1 and CDR2: MDHEN and SYDVKM.

The rearrangement joins TRBV4-1 to TRBJ1-5; D ambiguous. CDR1 and CDR2 (germline): MGHRA, YSYEKL. V was clipped by 0 bases and J by 7 bases, with 13 bases between them. The length of the CDR3 is 15 residues. DNA of the CDR3: TGCGCCAGCAGCCAAGAATTGTCAGGCGACCAGCCCCAGCATTTT. Translated: CASSQELSGDQPQHF.

The table lists this clonotype with many counts. The chain recombines TRBV5-8 with TRBJ2-7, with D possibly being TRBD2 (5 bases). Germline V CDR1 and CDR2: SGHTS, YDEGEE. The CDR3 consists of 12 residues. Trimming took off 4 bases at V and 2 bases at J, with 7 bases between the two ends. CDR3 amino acids: CASSPGTYEQYF. The CDR3 bases are TGTGCCAGCAGCCCGGGGACCTACGAGCAGTACTTC.

In its sample, this clonotype was seen many times. This chain joins TRBV7-9 and TRBJ2-7; D not certain. Germline V CDR1 and CDR2: SEHNR, FQNEAQ (reference sequence). The CDR3 has 14 amino acids. Between the trimmed V and J ends, which lost 0 bases and 0 bases, there was a span of 6 bases. The CDR3 loop is CASSLAHTSYEQYF. In nucleotides, the CDR3 is TGTGCCAGCAGCTTAGCGCACACCTCCTACGAGCAGTACTTC.

With regard to this clonotype: A read error is possible here, since a much larger clone lies one base away. CDR3 DNA: TGCAGTGCGTTTACTTGCGGGGGGGCCGGTAGCACAGATACGCAGTATTTT. The encoded protein is CSAFTCGGAGSTDTQYF. V gene TRBV20-1 combines with J gene TRBJ2-3; 9 bases are a match to TRBD2. The V gene's germline CDR1 is DFQATT and CDR2 SNEGSKA (reference sequence). J gave up 0 bases and V 6 bases, and 13 bases lay outside the gene matches. CDR3 length: 17 amino acids.

This clonotype was observed at least ten times. The chain couples TRBV20-1 to TRBJ2-1, with 7 bases matching TRBD2. This CDR3 region has 13 residues. Per germline, CDR1 DFQATT and CDR2 SNEGSKA (reference sequence). J was trimmed by 2 bases and V by 5 bases; bases with no gene match: 3. The CDR3 region has the DNA TGCAGTGCTCGGGCGGGAGCCTACAATGAGCAGTTCTTC. Protein: CSARAGAYNEQFF.

This clonotype was picked up many times. The chain is built from TRBV12-3 or TRBV12-4 and TRBJ1-1, with D perhaps matching TRBD1 (6 bases). Trimming took off 5 bases at V and 1 base at J, with 11 bases between the two ends. The CDR3 has 14 residues. CDR3 amino acids: CASSIGGGNTEAFF. CDR3 nucleotide sequence: TGTGCCAGCAGTATAGGGGGGGGGAACACTGAAGCTTTCTTT.

There are many counts of this clonotype. This chain connects TRBV29-1 to TRBJ2-3, with a weak D call TRBD1 (6 bases). Trimming pared 5 bases from V and 6 bases from J, leaving 15 bases between. The CDR3 is 13 residues long. Germline lookup yields CDR1 SQVTM and CDR2 ANQGSEA. CDR3 amino acids: CSVLQGQGDTQYF. For the CDR3, the DNA is TGCAGCGTTCTGCAGGGCCAGGGGGATACGCAGTATTTT.

This clonotype occurred many times. The chain couples TRBV28 to TRBJ1-2; a weak D match, TRBD1 (6 bases). The V end lost 3 bases, the J end lost 4 bases, and 9 bases lay between the germline ends. The CDR3 is 13 residues long. In germline, CDR1 is MDHEN, CDR2 SYDVKM. The CDR3 coding sequence is TGTGCCAGCAGTTTGCCAGGGGTCTATGGCTACACCTTC. Translated, it gives CASSLPGVYGYTF.

This clonotype has at least ten counts. V is TRBV12-3 or TRBV12-4 and J is TRBJ2-5; the match to TRBD2 covers 10 bases. The CDR3 is 17 residues long. V dropped 2 bases and J dropped 1; count of bases not matched to a gene: 7. The CDR3 DNA reads TGTGCCAGCAGTTTATTCGGGCTAGCGGGAGCCCAAGAGACCCAGTACTTC. This codes for CASSLFGLAGAQETQYF.

This clonotype appeared many times. The chain joins TRBV20-1 to TRBJ1-2; 7 bases fit TRBD1. The germline gives CDR1 DFQATT, CDR2 SNEGSKA (reference sequence). The CDR3 spans 12 residues. V trimming: 4 bases; J trimming: 7 bases; junction bases outside the gene matches: 6. The CDR3 nucleotides read TGCAGTGCTACAGGGGGAAGTGGTGGCTACACCTTC. This translates into CSATGGSGGYTF.

V gene TRBV20-1 combines with J gene TRBJ2-3; 10 nucleotides agree with TRBD1. The CDR3 totals 13 residues. The V gene's germline CDR1 is DFQATT and CDR2 SNEGSKA (reference sequence). V shed 6 bases, J shed 5 bases, and the junction held 5 bases outside the gene matches. CDR3 residues: CSATDRGLDTQYF. The DNA for the CDR3 is TGCAGTGCCACGGACAGGGGGTTAGATACGCAGTATTTT.

This clonotype turned up a few times. V gene TRBV28 combines with J gene TRBJ2-1, with a possible D match to TRBD2 (6 bases). Looked up from germline, CDR1 is MDHEN and CDR2 is SYDVKM. The CDR3 runs to 14 residues. V lost 6 bases and J 2 bases, leaving 11 bases between the germline ends. The CDR3 sequence: CASSTGTAYNEQFF. For the CDR3, the DNA is TGTGCCAGCAGCACTGGGACTGCCTACAATGAGCAGTTCTTC.

This clonotype has at least ten counts. The rearrangement joins TRBV20-1 to TRBJ1-4; possibly TRBD1 for D (6 bases). V lost 6 bases to trimming and J lost 4 bases, with 15 bases between them. Germline CDR1 is DFQATT and CDR2 is SNEGSKA (reference sequence). The CDR3 has 14 residues. The CDR3 region is CSARNRVLNEKLFF. CDR3 coding DNA: TGCAGTGCAAGAAACAGGGTTCTTAATGAAAAACTGTTTTTT.

J is TRBJ2-7 and V is TRBV27; D is ambiguous. The CDR3 is made up of 12 amino acids. Germline CDR1 reads MNHEY; CDR2 reads SMNVEV (reference sequence). Trimming stripped 9 bases from V and 10 bases from J, with 19 bases between. CDR3 coding DNA: TGTGCCAGTTTTTCGGGTTGGGGATTTCAGTACTTC. Translated, it gives CASFSGWGFQYF.

This clonotype was recorded at least ten times. J is TRBJ2-5 and V is TRBV29-1; D gene unclear. The germline V and J ends were trimmed by 4 bases and 2 bases, with 11 bases remaining between them. Germline values: CDR1 SQVTM, CDR2 ANQGSEA. This CDR3 region has 13 residues. The CDR3 here is CSVAHTLQETQYF. In DNA, the CDR3 is TGCAGCGTTGCTCATACCCTACAAGAGACCCAGTACTTC.

This clonotype was seen more than once but under ten times. The rearrangement uses TRBV12-3 or TRBV12-4 and TRBJ2-5; D is possibly TRBD1 (6 bases). CDR3 length: 15 amino acids. Trimming took 1 base from V and 5 from J, leaving 14 bases between them. DNA of the CDR3: TGTGCCAGCAGTTTAGGAACAGGGCCGAGGGAGACCCAGTACTTC. Translated: CASSLGTGPRETQYF.

Only a few counts were recorded for this clonotype. CDR3 protein: CASSQLAGAATQYF. The CDR3, as DNA: TGTGCCAGCAGCCAATTAGCGGGAGCAGCTACGCAGTATTTT. The chain combines TRBV14 with TRBJ2-3; TRBD2 agrees at 9 bases. The CDR3 contains 14 residues. V shed 2 bases, J shed 8 bases, and the junction held 5 bases outside the gene matches. Germline CDR1 is SGHDN and CDR2 is FVKESK.

The sample holds many counts of this clonotype. The chain combines TRBV6-1 with TRBJ1-2, with a weak D call TRBD1 (5 bases). Trimming took 6 bases from V and 6 from J, leaving 11 bases between them. There are 12 residues in the CDR3. Germline loops: CDR1 MNHNS, CDR2 SASEGT. CDR3 DNA sequence: TGTGCCAGCAGCAGGGCGGAAGATGGCTACACCTTC. Translated, it gives CASSRAEDGYTF.

This clonotype was detected many times. The V call is TRBV7-2, the J call TRBJ2-1; 11 positions agree with TRBD2. With V trimmed by 5 bases and J by 3 bases, 9 bases remained unmatched. There are 17 residues in the CDR3. Germline V gene lookup returns CDR1 SGHTA and CDR2 FQGNSA. CDR3 protein: CASSPAFSGRDYNEQFF. In DNA, the CDR3 is TGTGCCAGCAGCCCGGCCTTTAGCGGGAGGGACTACAATGAGCAGTTCTTC.

This clonotype showed up many times. This rearrangement joins TRBV7-9 to TRBJ2-1; 7 nucleotides match TRBD2. The ends lost 4 bases at V and 7 bases at J; junction bases unmatched: 7. This CDR3 has 14 amino acids. CDR1 and CDR2 (germline): SEHNR, FQNEAQ (reference sequence). The CDR3 nucleotides read TGTGCCAGCAGCTCCGGACTAGTTCCAAATGAGCAGTTCTTC. Amino acid sequence: CASSSGLVPNEQFF.

This clonotype was detected many times. The chain is built from TRBV12-3 or TRBV12-4 and TRBJ2-3, with TRBD1 matching 7 bases. CDR3 length: 17 amino acids. The V and J ends lost 7 bases and 3 bases, in that order; junction bases with no gene match: 16. CDR3 region: CASKLPREGAGTDTQYF. The CDR3 DNA follows: TGTGCCAGCAAACTACCTAGAGAGGGGGCCGGGACAGATACGCAGTATTTT.

There are many counts of this clonotype. One end of the junction varies from germline; a read error may be responsible. The V and J genes are TRBV2 and TRBJ1-2; the match to TRBD1 covers 9 bases. This CDR3 has 14 residues. Per germline, CDR1 SNHLY and CDR2 FYNNEI. The CDR3 DNA follows: TGTGCCAGCAATGAAGCCGGGACAGGGCGCGGCTACACCTTC. As protein: CASNEAGTGRGYTF.

This clonotype was seen many times. The chain carries TRBV20-1 and TRBJ2-7, with D possibly being TRBD1 (6 bases). The CDR3 totals 13 residues. Trimming shortened V by 4 bases and J by 4 bases, and 14 bases separated the two germline ends. Germline CDR1 DFQATT, CDR2 SNEGSKA (reference sequence). CDR3 DNA: TGCAGTGCTATTAAGCAGGGGCAGTACGAGCAGTACTTC. Translated, it gives CSAIKQGQYEQYF.

In this sample, this clonotype turned up a few times. A much larger clone sits a single nucleotide away, making a read error possible. The rearrangement uses TRBV29-1 and TRBJ1-2; no clear D gene. This CDR3 is 14 amino acids long. Per germline, CDR1 SQVTM and CDR2 ANQGSEA. CDR3 in DNA: TGCAGCGTTGAAGACAGCACGCTTAACTATGGCTACCCCTTC. Translation: CSVEDSTLNYGYPF.